This T cell receptor (beta chain) came from a study of blood T cell repertoires in COVID-19 (dated by TCRdb to between 2020 and 2021). For the wider study: Samples covering the acute and convalescent phases of COVID-19 were provided by collaborators in the United States, Italy and Spain. The material from the prospective study consisted of cDNA or gDNA derived from T cells, B-cell-depleted T cells, or PBMCs. Subjects who had been exposed to COVID-19, were actively infected with it, or had recovered from it provided the deeply sampled blood TCRbeta repertoires that made up the dataset. A freely available public database, intended as a resource for researchers studying the immune response to SARS-CoV-2, is where the repertoires were released. The samples were drawn from the first 160 participants of the ongoing ImmuneRACE study and from over a thousand subjects provided by 6 global collaborators. Sample metadata almost always included a de-identified subject ID, COVID-19 status, age in years and sex. HLA class I and class II types, where available, came from metadata supplied by the sample provider rather than from assay-based typing. The study at large found these results: Clinical and demographic metadata were provided uncurated, with the amount varying by source and participant.

A second Seattle source provided samples from volunteer blood donors who had recovered from COVID-19. The collaborating institutions used their own protocols to collect whole blood in K2EDTA tubes. For TCRbeta analysis, collaborators shipped samples in one of three forms: frozen whole blood, isolated PBMCs, or DNA extracted from either of those sample types. CDR1 and CDR2 (LNHDA, SQIVND) derive from the germline V gene (reference sequence). V loses 0 bases, J loses 8 bases, and the germline ends lie 16 bases apart. The cysteine opens and the phenylalanine closes a CDR3 of 15 amino acids. Of all the DNA, just the CDR3 is kept, 45 bases in frame from base 1. This clone has a single count. Its recognized antigen is unknown. Within one base of it there is no much larger clone, and no base qualities were kept. The immunoSEQ Assay, a bias-controlled multiplex PCR, was used to amplify TCRbeta CDR3 regions from genomic DNA. In the original analysis: Nucleated cell counts per sample were estimated from amplification of reference gene primers within the assay. To quantify the absolute abundance of each unique TCRbeta CDR3 rearrangement, sequence reads were collapsed and filtered. For each sample, productive Simpson clonality was calculated as the square root of Simpson's diversity index across productive rearrangements. TCRdb holds this immuneACCESS table with in-frame rearrangements only. Some clones are missing; in checked studies, unresolved V genes explain under half, and the rest has no known cause. V and J calls and clone size come straight from that table; D and trimming were deduced from the DNA. Present in this sample are approximately 310,000 clones, roughly 86% of which were seen just once. Of the sample, approximately 7.8% is held by the ten largest clones.

Sequences were obtained from peripheral blood. Recombination connected TRBV19 to TRBJ1-2, with no D gene named confidently. The sequence was collected from a woman in her fifties or sixties who had recovered from COVID-19. The sequenced DNA is TGTGCCAGTAGTATAGACCCCTTCCGGGGAAACGGCTACACCTTC. Its translation is CASSIDPFRGNGYTF.